The following is a TCR beta chain sequence with its context. One end of the junction is discordant with germline, which a read error may explain. TCRdb keeps only in-frame clones here, not all; method: immunoSEQ multiplex PCR. Among around 97,000 clones listed, around 87% were seen once. The sample is drawn from a study of blood T cell repertoires in COVID-19. This TCR came from a human donor in a cohort sampled during active COVID-19. The specimen was peripheral blood.

As DNA, the CDR3 is TGTGCCAGCAGTCCCCTCGGGGGAACCGTTAACTTC. Translation gives CASSPLGGTVNF. This chain joins TRBV28 and TRBJ2-7; D may be TRBD2 (6 bases). The V gene's germline CDR1 is MDHEN and CDR2 SYDVKM. CDR3 size: 12 residues.